There are a few counts of the clone carrying this TCR beta chain. The antigen is not known. The sample is drawn from a study of shared clonotypes between healthy human individuals. The overall study: Researchers drew samples from a couple of women and a few men aged 18 to 49. Findings and caveats of the study: Researchers sampled blood only, noting tissue repertoires likely differ. Clonotype sharing among donors was expected to depend on sequencing depth.

Ten immunoSEQ deep assay plates were used to sequence unsorted PBMC DNA. Profiling relied on immunoSEQ multiplex PCR, and the TCRdb table lists in-frame clones only, not all of them. This repertoire shows around 480,000 clones, about three quarters found once; its top ten account for around 12%. This CDR3 contains 14 residues. CDR1 SGHTS and CDR2 YDEGEE come from the germline V gene. V lost 0 bases to trimming and J lost 7 bases, with 11 bases between them. The sequenced material came from PBMCs. V usage is TRBV5-8 and J usage is TRBJ1-5, with D unclear. This sequence originates from a woman aged 40 to 50 in good health. Some clones in this sample may be carry-over from other donors' samples. This chain's CDR3 is CASSLVSALQPQHF. The CDR3 region has the DNA TGTGCCAGCAGCTTGGTGTCAGCCCTACAGCCCCAGCATTTT.